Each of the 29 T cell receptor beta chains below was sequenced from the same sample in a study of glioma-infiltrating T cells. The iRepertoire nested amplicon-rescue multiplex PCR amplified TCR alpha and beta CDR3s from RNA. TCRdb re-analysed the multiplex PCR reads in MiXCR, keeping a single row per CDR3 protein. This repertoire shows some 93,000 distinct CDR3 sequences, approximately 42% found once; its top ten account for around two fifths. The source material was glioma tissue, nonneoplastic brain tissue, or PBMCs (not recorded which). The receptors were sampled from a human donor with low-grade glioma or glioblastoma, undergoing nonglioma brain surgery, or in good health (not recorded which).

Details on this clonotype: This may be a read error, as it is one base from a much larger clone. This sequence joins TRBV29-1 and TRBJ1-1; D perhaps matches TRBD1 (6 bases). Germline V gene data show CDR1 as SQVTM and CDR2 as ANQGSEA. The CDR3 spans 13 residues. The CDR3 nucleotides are TGCAGCGCCCGGACAGAGATGAACGCTGAAGCTTTCTTT. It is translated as CSARTEMNAEAFF.

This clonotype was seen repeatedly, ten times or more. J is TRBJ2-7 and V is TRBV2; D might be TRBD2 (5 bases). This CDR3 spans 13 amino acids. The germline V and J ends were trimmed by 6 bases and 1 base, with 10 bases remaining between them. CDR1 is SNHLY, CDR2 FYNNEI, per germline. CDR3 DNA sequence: TGTGCCAGCAGCACTAGATTATCCTACGAGCAGTACTTC. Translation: CASSTRLSYEQYF.

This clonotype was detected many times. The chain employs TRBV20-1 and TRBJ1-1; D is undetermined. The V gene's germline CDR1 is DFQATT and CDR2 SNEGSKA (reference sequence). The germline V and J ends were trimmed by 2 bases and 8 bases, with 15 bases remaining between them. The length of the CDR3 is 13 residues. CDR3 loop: CSARKGKVEEAFF. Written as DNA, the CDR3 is TGCAGTGCTAGAAAGGGTAAGGTCGAGGAAGCTTTCTTT.

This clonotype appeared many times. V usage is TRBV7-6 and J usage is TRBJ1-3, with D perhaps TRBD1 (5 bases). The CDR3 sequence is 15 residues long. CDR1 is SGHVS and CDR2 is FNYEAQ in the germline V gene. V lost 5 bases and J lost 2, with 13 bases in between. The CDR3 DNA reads TGTGCCAGCAGCCTATCAGGGTTTGCTGGAAACACCATATATTTT. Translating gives CASSLSGFAGNTIYF.

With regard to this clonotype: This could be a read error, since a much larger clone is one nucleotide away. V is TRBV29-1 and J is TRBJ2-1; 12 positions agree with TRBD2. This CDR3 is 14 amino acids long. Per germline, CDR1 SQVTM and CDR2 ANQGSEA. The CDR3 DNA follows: TGCAGCGTTGACTGGCTAGCGGGGGGGGATGAGCGGTTCTTC. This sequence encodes CSVDWLAGGDERFF.

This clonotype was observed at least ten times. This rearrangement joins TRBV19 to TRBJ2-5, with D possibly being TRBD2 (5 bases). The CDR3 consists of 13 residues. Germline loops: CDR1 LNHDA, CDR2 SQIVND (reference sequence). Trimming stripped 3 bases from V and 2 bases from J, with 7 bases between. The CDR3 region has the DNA TGTGCCAGTAGTATCTCGGGGCAAGAGACCCAGTACTTC. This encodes CASSISGQETQYF.

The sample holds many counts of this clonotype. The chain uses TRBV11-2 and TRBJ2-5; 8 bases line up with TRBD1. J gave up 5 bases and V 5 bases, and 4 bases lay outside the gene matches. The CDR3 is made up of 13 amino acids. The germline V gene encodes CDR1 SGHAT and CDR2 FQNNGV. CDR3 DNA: TGTGCCAGCAGCCTGGACAGGGTGGAGACCCAGTACTTC. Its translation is CASSLDRVETQYF.

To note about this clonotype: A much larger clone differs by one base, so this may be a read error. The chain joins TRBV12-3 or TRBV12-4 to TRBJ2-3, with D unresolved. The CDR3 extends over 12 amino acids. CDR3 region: CASSLRGDKQYF. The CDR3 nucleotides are TGTGCCAGCAGTTTACGTGGGGATAAGCAGTATTTT.

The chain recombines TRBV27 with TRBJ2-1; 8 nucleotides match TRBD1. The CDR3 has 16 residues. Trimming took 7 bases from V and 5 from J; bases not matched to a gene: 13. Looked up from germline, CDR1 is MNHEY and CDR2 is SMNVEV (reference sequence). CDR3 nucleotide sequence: TGTGCCAGCATACTTCGGACAGGGTCTGACCACAATGAGCAGTTCTTC. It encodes CASILRTGSDHNEQFF.

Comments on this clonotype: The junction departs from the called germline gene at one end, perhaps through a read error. This chain's CDR3 is CASGYSEGLNTEASF. CDR3 bases: TGTGCCAGCGGTTACTCTGAAGGGCTGAACACTGAAGCTTCCTTT. The V gene is TRBV6-6, the J gene TRBJ1-1; no definite D call. The CDR3 totals 15 residues. Germline values: CDR1 MNHNY, CDR2 SVGAGI (reference sequence).

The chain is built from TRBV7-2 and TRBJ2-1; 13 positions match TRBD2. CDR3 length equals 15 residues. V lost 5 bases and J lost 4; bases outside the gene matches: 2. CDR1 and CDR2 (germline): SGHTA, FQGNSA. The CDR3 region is CASSPGLAGYNEQFF. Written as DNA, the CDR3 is TGTGCCAGCAGCCCGGGACTAGCGGGATACAATGAGCAGTTCTTC.

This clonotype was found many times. The DNA of the CDR3 is TGCAGCGTTGAAGCATACTCTGGCTACACCTTC. As protein: CSVEAYSGYTF. The rearrangement joins TRBV29-1 to TRBJ1-2; no definite D call. This CDR3 has 11 amino acids. V lost 1 base and J lost 7, with 7 bases in between. Germline loops: CDR1 SQVTM, CDR2 ANQGSEA.

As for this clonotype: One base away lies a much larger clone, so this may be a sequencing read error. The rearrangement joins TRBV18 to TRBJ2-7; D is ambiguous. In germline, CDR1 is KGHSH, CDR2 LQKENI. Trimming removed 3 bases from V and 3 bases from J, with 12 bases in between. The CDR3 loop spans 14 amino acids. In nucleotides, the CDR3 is TGTGCCAGCTCACCTACACGCGGCATCTACGAGCAGTACTTC. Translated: CASSPTRGIYEQYF.

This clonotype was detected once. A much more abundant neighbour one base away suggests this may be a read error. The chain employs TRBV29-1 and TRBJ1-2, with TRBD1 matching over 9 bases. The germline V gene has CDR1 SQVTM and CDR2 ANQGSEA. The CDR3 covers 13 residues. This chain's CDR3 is CSATGGPAYVYTF. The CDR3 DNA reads TGCAGCGCGACAGGGGGTCCTGCCTATGTCTACACCTTC.

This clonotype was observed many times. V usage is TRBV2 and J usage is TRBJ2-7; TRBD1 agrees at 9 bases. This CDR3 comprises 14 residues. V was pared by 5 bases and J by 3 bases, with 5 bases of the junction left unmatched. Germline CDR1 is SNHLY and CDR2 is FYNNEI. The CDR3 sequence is CASSYGTGIYEQYF. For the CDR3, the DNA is TGTGCCAGCAGTTACGGGACAGGGATCTACGAGCAGTACTTC.

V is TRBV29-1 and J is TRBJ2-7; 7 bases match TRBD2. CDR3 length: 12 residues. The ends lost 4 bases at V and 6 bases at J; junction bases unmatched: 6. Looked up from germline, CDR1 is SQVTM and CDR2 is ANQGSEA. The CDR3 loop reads CSVGGGGREQYF. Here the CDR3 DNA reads TGCAGCGTTGGAGGCGGGGGACGCGAGCAGTACTTC.

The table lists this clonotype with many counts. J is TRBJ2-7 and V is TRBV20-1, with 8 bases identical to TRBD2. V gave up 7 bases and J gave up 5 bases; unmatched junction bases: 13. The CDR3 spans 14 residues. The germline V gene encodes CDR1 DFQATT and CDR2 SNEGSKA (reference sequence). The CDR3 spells CSVAGLAAVHEQYF. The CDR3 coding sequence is TGCAGTGTTGCAGGACTAGCAGCGGTCCACGAGCAGTACTTC.

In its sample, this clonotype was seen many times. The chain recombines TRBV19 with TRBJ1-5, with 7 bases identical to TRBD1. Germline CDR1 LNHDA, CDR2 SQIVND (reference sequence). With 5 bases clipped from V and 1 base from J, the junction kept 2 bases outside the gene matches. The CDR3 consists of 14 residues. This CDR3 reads CASSDRASNQPQHF. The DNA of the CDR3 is TGTGCCAGTAGTGACAGGGCGAGCAATCAGCCCCAGCATTTT.

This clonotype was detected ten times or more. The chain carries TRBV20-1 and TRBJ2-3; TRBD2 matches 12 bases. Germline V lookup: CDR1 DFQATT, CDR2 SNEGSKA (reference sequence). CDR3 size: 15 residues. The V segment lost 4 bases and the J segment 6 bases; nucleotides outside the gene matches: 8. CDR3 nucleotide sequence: TGCAGTGCTACTACCCCTAGCGGGAGGGGGGATACGCAGTATTTT. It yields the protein CSATTPSGRGDTQYF.

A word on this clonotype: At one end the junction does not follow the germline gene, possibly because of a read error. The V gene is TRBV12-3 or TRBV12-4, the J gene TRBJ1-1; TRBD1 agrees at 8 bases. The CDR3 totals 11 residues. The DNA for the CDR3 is TGTGCCAGCGGTTTGGACAGGGAAGCTCTCTTT. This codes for CASGLDREALF.

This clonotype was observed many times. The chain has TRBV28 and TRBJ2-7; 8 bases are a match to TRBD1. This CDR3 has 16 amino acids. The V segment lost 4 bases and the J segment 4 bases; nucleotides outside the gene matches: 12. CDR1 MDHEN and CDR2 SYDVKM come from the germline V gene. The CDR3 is CASSSLLLDRVYEQYF. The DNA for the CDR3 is TGTGCCAGCAGTTCCCTTTTGCTGGACAGGGTTTACGAGCAGTACTTC.

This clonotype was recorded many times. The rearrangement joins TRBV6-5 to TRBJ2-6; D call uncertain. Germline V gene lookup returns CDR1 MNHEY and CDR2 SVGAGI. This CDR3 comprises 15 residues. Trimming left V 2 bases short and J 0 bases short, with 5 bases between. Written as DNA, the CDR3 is TGTGCCAGCAGTTACCATACCTCTGGGGCCAACGTCCTGACTTTC. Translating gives CASSYHTSGANVLTF.

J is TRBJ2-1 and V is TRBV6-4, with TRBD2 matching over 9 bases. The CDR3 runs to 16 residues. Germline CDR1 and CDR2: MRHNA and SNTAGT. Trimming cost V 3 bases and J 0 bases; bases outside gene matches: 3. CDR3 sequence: CASSEAGGLSYNEQFF. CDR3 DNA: TGTGCCAGCAGTGAAGCGGGGGGCCTCTCCTACAATGAGCAGTTCTTC.

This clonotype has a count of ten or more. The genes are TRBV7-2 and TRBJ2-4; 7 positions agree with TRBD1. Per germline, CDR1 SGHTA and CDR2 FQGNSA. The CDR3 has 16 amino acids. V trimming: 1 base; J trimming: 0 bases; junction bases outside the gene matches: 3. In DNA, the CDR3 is TGTGCCAGCAGCTTAGAGGGGGCGCAAGCCAAAAACATTCAGTACTTC. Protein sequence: CASSLEGAQAKNIQYF.

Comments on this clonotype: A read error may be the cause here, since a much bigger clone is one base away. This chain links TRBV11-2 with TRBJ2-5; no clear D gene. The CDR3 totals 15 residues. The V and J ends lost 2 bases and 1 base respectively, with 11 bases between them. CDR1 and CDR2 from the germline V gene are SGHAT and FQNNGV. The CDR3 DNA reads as TGTGCCAGCAGCTTAATGGCCGGTTCCCAAGAGACCCAGTACTTC. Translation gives CASSLMAGSQETQYF.

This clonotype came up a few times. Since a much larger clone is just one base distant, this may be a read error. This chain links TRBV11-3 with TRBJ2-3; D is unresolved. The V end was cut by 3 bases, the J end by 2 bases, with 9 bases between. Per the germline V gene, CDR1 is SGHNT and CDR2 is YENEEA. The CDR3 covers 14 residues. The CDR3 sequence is CASSFEATTDTQYF. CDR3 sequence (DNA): TGTGCCAGCAGCTTCGAGGCCACCACAGATACGCAGTATTTT.

The CDR3 sequence is CTIVDRGGNQPQHF. Written as DNA, the CDR3 is TGTACCATTGTCGACAGGGGGGGAAATCAGCCCCAGCATTTT. J is TRBJ1-5 and V is TRBV19; 9 bases map to TRBD1. CDR3 length equals 14 residues. Germline CDR1 and CDR2: LNHDA and SQIVND (reference sequence).

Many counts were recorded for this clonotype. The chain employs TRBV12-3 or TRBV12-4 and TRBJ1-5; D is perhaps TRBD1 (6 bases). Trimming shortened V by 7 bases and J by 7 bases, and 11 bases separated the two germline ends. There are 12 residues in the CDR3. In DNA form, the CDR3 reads TGTGCCAGCACCTCGGGGGGCCAGCCCCAGCATTTT. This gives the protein CASTSGGQPQHF.

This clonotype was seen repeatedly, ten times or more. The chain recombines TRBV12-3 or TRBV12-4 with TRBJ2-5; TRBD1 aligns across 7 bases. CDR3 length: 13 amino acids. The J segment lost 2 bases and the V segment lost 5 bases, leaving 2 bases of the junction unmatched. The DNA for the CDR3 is TGTGCCAGCAGTACGGGACAGCAAGAGACCCAGTACTTC. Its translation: CASSTGQQETQYF.